This TCR beta chain came from a study of T-cell reconstitution after alpha-beta-depleted transplantation in children. CDR3 length: 18 amino acids. This clonotype was recorded a few times. TCRbeta library preparation incorporated unique molecular identifiers. A single record per CDR3 protein comes from TCRdb applying MiXCR to the PCR reads. The data contain about 400,000 distinct CDR3 sequences, 20% of them seen just once; the ten biggest clones take up around 3.9%. The material was PBMCs from the stem cell graft donor, obtained from the stem cell graft. The sequence derives from a human donor who donated a stem cell graft to a child with acute myeloid leukemia. This chain joins TRBV21-1 and TRBJ2-2; the table gives TRBD1 as D, unverified against the DNA. TRBV21-1 is a documented pseudogene. The chain's CDR3 is CASSKRSRGDVLPGELFF. CDR3 sequence (DNA): TGTGCCAGCAGCAAACGGAGCAGGGGGGATGTTCTACCCGGGGAGCTGTTTTTT.